This T cell receptor (beta chain) was documented in a study of cytomegalovirus exposure and HLA in healthy donors. Study-wide findings and caveats: In a later analysis, TCR association rates varied by HLA locus: DRB1 most, HLA-C fewest.

On this clone itself: What it binds is not known.

The study ran its PCR with 60 Vbeta and 13 Jbeta primers. Clones were read by immunoSEQ multiplex PCR, and TCRdb kept only the in-frame ones, dropping some. Of about 160,000 clones listed, approximately 86% are singletons. V dropped 5 bases and J dropped 3 bases, with 5 bases sitting between them. The CDR3 consists of 12 residues. CDR1 and CDR2 (germline): MDHEN, SYDVKM. This receptor was identified in a woman aged 18 to 35 in good health and CMV-seronegative. Material: PBMCs. V gene TRBV28 combines with J gene TRBJ1-3; D not certain. The CDR3 DNA is TGTGCCAGCAGTGCGAGTGGAAACACCATATATTTT. This codes for CASSASGNTIYF.